One sample yielded the 12 T cell receptor beta chains listed below, sequenced in a study of blood T cells in healthy people across ages. It was with a sample-barcoded 5' primer and a J-beta primer mix that a second PCR of roughly 6 to 11 cycles was run. TCRdb fed the 5' RACE reads into MiXCR, producing one record per CDR3 protein. The sample includes 800,000 or so distinct CDR3 sequences, about 62% seen only once; the top ten take about a quarter. The sample was blood. These receptors all stem from a man aged 25-45 years in good health.

This clonotype was picked up a small number of times. This sequence joins TRBV2 and TRBJ2-3; D gene uncertain. V was pared by 2 bases and J by 6 bases, with 12 bases between. Germline lookup yields CDR1 SNHLY and CDR2 FYNNEI. The CDR3 length is 14 residues. The CDR3 bases are TGTGCCAGCAGTGAATACCTTAGCTCGGATACGCAGTATTTT. This encodes CASSEYLSSDTQYF.

This clonotype was observed once. The V and J genes are TRBV4-2 and TRBJ2-1, with 9 bases that match TRBD1. V lost 0 bases to trimming and J lost 12 bases; unmatched junction nucleotides: 18. This CDR3 has 18 residues. Germline V gives CDR1 LGHNA, CDR2 YNFKEQ. The CDR3 sequence: CASSQEASGRTGDDRQFF. The CDR3 region has the DNA TGTGCCAGCAGCCAAGAAGCAAGCGGACGGACAGGGGACGATAGGCAGTTCTTC.

The V and J genes are TRBV29-1 and TRBJ1-2, with D unresolved. The CDR3 is made up of 12 amino acids. V gave up 7 bases and J gave up 4 bases, with 13 bases separating them. Germline-derived CDR1 and CDR2 are SQVTM and ANQGSEA. The CDR3 bases are TGCAGCGCCAGGACGGATATCTATGGCTACACCTTC. Translation gives CSARTDIYGYTF.

This sequence joins TRBV25-1 and TRBJ2-2, with D perhaps TRBD2 (5 bases). V was trimmed by 3 bases and J by 8 bases, leaving 19 bases between them. The CDR3 is 16 amino acids. The V gene's germline CDR1 is MGHDK and CDR2 SYGVNS. CDR3 nucleotide sequence: TGTGCCAGCAGTGATTCCCAACGGTCCGGAGGTGGGGAGCTGTTTTTT. Its protein product is CASSDSQRSGGGELFF.

This clonotype turned up a few times. The chain joins TRBV20-1 to TRBJ2-6, with no clear D. Trimming shortened V by 6 bases and J by 0 bases, and 9 bases separated the two germline ends. Germline assignment: CDR1 DFQATT and CDR2 SNEGSKA (reference sequence). CDR3 length: 14 amino acids. DNA for the CDR3: TGCAGTGCGTCGCGACACTCTGGGGCCAACGTCCTGACTTTC. Its protein is CSASRHSGANVLTF.

This chain uses TRBV5-6 with TRBJ1-2; D gene uncertain. Germline CDR1 reads SGHDT; CDR2 reads YYEEEE. The CDR3 has 13 amino acids. V shed 2 bases and J shed 4 bases, with 9 bases lying between them. CDR3: CASSFADIYGYTF. CDR3 in DNA: TGTGCCAGCAGCTTTGCAGATATCTATGGCTACACCTTC.

This clonotype was detected only a few times. V and J are TRBV4-1 and TRBJ1-2; unclear D gene. The CDR3 consists of 15 residues. Germline assignment: CDR1 MGHRA and CDR2 YSYEKL. V dropped 0 bases and J dropped 2 bases, with 10 bases sitting between them. Here the CDR3 reads CASSQDRWTNYGYTF. DNA for the CDR3: TGCGCCAGCAGCCAAGATCGGTGGACCAACTATGGCTACACCTTC.

This clonotype was counted only a few times. The chain joins TRBV10-3 to TRBJ2-5; TRBD2 matches at 9 bases. The CDR3 length is 14 residues. V shed 9 bases, J shed 4 bases, and the junction held 9 bases outside the gene matches. Germline CDR1 is ENHRY and CDR2 is SYGVKD. In DNA, the CDR3 is TGTGCCATTACCCCGGGACTAGCTACAGAGACCCAGTACTTC. This codes for CAITPGLATETQYF.

The chain carries TRBV4-2 and TRBJ2-5; weak D call: TRBD2 (6 bases). V lost 0 bases and J 6 bases, leaving 14 bases between the germline ends. CDR1 is LGHNA and CDR2 is YNFKEQ in the germline V gene. This CDR3 contains 15 residues. CDR3 DNA: TGTGCCAGCAGCCAAGAGGCGGGGTTCGGGCAGACCCAGTACTTC. It translates to CASSQEAGFGQTQYF.

V is TRBV11-2 and J is TRBJ2-5; unclear D gene. The length of the CDR3 is 14 residues. Per the germline V gene, CDR1 is SGHAT and CDR2 is FQNNGV. V dropped 6 bases and J dropped 5 bases, with 16 bases sitting between them. CDR3 residues: CASSFQTPLETQYF. The CDR3, as DNA: TGTGCCAGCAGTTTCCAAACTCCCCTGGAGACCCAGTACTTC.

This clonotype came up a few times. Germline and junction disagree at one end, which may indicate a read error. V is TRBV5-1 and J is TRBJ1-5; 8 bases match TRBD1. Germline lookup yields CDR1 SGHRS and CDR2 YFSETQ. This CDR3 has 15 residues. CDR3 region: CASSLQGASNQPQHF. The DNA for the CDR3 is TGTGCCAGCAGTCTTCAGGGGGCCAGCAATCAGCCCCAGCATTTT.

In this sample, this clonotype turned up a few times. This rearrangement joins TRBV7-3 to TRBJ2-1, with D possibly matching TRBD2 (6 bases). The CDR3 sequence is 15 residues long. Trimming took 5 bases from V and 7 from J, leaving 18 bases between them. CDR1 SGHTA and CDR2 FQGTGA come from the germline V gene. CDR3 amino acids: CASSNSGSFLNEQFF. CDR3 in DNA: TGTGCCAGCAGCAATAGCGGTAGTTTTTTGAATGAGCAGTTCTTC. Full variable domain (missing parts from reference TRBV7-3 and TRBJ2-1): GAGVSQTPSNKVTEKGKYVELRCDPISGHTALYWYRQSLGQGPEFLIYFQGTGAADDSGLPNDRFFAVRPEGSVSTLKIQRTERGDSAVYLCASSNSGSFLNEQFFGPGTRLTVL.